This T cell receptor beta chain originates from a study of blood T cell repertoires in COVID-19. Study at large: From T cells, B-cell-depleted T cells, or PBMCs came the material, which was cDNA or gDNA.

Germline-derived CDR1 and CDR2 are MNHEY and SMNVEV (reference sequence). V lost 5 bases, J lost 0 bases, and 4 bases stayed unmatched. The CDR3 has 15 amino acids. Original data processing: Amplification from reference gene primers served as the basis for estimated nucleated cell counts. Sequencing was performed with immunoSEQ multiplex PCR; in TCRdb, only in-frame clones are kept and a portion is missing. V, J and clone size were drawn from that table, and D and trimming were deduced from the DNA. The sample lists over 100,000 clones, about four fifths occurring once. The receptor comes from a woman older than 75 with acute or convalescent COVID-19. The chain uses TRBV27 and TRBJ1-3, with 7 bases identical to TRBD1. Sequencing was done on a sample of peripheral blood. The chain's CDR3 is CASSDTGVSGNTIYF. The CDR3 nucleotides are TGTGCCAGCAGTGATACAGGGGTCTCTGGAAACACCATATATTTT.